This T cell receptor (beta chain) was recorded in a study of T cell changes during pregnancy in multiple sclerosis. The protocol was immunoSEQ multiplex PCR, while the TCRdb copy is restricted to in-frame clones and leaves out a portion. This table has tens of thousands of clones, approximately 92% appearing once. This CDR3 has 14 residues. Per germline, CDR1 SGHVS and CDR2 FQNEAQ. The V segment lost 5 bases and the J segment 7 bases; nucleotides outside the gene matches: 11. The receptor was derived from a female donor with multiple sclerosis, enrolled in a pregnancy study. V and J are TRBV7-8 and TRBJ2-7; TRBD1 matches 7 bases. The sample consisted of peripheral blood, taken before pregnancy. CDR3 nucleotide sequence: TGTGCCAGCAGCCTAGGACAGGCTCGTAGGGAGCAGTACTTC. Translated, it gives CASSLGQARREQYF.